This TCR beta chain emerged from a study of Ad26.COV2.S vaccination and SARS-CoV-2 variants. Study details: A COV1001 Ad26.COV2.S trial-arm participant provided the sample.

Germline V CDR1 and CDR2: SQVTM, ANQGSEA. This CDR3 has 13 residues. Trimming took off 1 base at V and 7 bases at J, with 13 bases between the two ends. The treatment is: roughly 20 received Ad26.COV2.S at low or high dose, single or two shots; a few received placebo; per-sample allocation not given. Each sample was drawn 63 days after the first injection (of vaccine or placebo). Here immunoSEQ multiplex PCR was the method, and the copy in TCRdb shows in-frame clones only, minus some. The profile shows some 250,000 clones, approximately 87% of them singletons. This clonotype was sampled from a person between 18 and 60 years old who received the Ad26.COV2.S COVID-19 vaccine or a placebo. This specimen consisted of peripheral blood, obtained in a trial of Ad26.COV2.S vaccine versus placebo. This chain uses TRBV29-1 with TRBJ1-2; TRBD1 might be the D (6 bases). CDR3 in amino acids: CSVEGTENLGYTF. The CDR3 DNA reads TGCAGCGTTGAAGGGACAGAGAACCTTGGCTACACCTTC.